This is a list of T cell receptor beta chains from one sample in a study of blood T cell repertoires in COVID-19. Clones were sequenced by immunoSEQ multiplex PCR, and TCRdb holds only the in-frame ones, with some missing. The sample lists approximately 22,000 clones, approximately 92% occurring once. The source material was peripheral blood. These receptors were taken from a woman in her 70s with active COVID-19. The CDR3 runs from the conserved cysteine through the conserved F or W. D genes are given only for firm matches. A row's size may be missing; if present it is once, few, many or a size class.

abundance,d_gene,j_gene,v_gene,CDR3aa,CDR3nt
NA,NA,TRBJ2-6,TRBV5-4,CASSFAGSGANVLTF,TGTGCCAGCAGTTTCGCAGGGTCTGGGGCCAACGTCCTGACTTTC
NA,NA,TRBJ1-5,TRBV24-1,CATSEGAGNQPQHF,TGTGCCACCAGTGAAGGGGCAGGGAATCAGCCCCAGCATTTT
NA,TRBD2,TRBJ2-5,TRBV9,CASSVGVAGGPRETQYF,TGTGCCAGCAGCGTAGGGGTAGCGGGAGGGCCTAGAGAGACCCAGTACTTC
once,NA,TRBJ2-7,TRBV19,CASSTEDWGYEQYF,TGTGCCAGTAGTACGGAGGATTGGGGCTACGAGCAGTACTTC
NA,TRBD1,TRBJ2-3,TRBV2,CASSEDRDRGDTQYF,TGTGCCAGCAGTGAAGACCGGGACAGGGGGGATACGCAGTATTTT
NA,NA,TRBJ2-2,TRBV10-3,CAIRGTGELFF,TGTGCCATCCGAGGCACCGGGGAGCTGTTTTTT
NA,NA,TRBJ1-4,TRBV5-1,CASSLGQQNEKLFF,TGCGCCAGCAGCTTGGGACAGCAGAATGAAAAACTGTTTTTT
once,NA,TRBJ2-4,TRBV27,CASSRGLYFIQYF,TGTGCCAGCAGTCGAGGACTATACTTCATTCAGTACTTC
NA,TRBD1,TRBJ2-5,TRBV30,CAWRTGDKTQYF,TGTGCCTGGAGGACAGGGGACAAGACCCAGTACTTC
NA,TRBD1,TRBJ1-2,TRBV28,CASGQGAYGYTF,TGTGCCAGTGGACAGGGGGCATATGGCTACACCTTC
NA,TRBD1,TRBJ2-1,TRBV13,CASSTRTGGGEQFF,TGTGCCAGCAGCACCCGGACAGGGGGTGGTGAGCAGTTCTTC
NA,NA,TRBJ2-7,TRBV10-3,CAIGGRSPGMDEQYF,TGTGCCATCGGCGGTAGGTCTCCAGGGATGGACGAGCAGTACTTC
NA,NA,TRBJ2-3,TRBV5-1,CASSSTVTDTQYF,TGCGCCAGCAGCTCGACTGTCACAGATACGCAGTATTTT
NA,NA,TRBJ2-7,TRBV9,CASSVGAEQYF,TGTGCCAGCAGCGTAGGGGCCGAGCAGTACTTC
NA,TRBD1,TRBJ1-2,TRBV5-6,CASSVTGVEGYTF,TGTGCCAGCAGCGTAACAGGGGTTGAGGGCTACACCTTC
NA,TRBD1,TRBJ1-2,TRBV28,CASNMDRGRRGYTF,TGTGCCAGCAACATGGACAGGGGGCGCCGTGGCTACACCTTC
once,TRBD2,TRBJ2-1,TRBV10-3,CAISGGLAGEEQFF,TGTGCCATCAGTGGGGGACTAGCGGGAGAGGAGCAGTTCTTC
NA,NA,TRBJ1-5,TRBV6-2/TRBV6-3,CASSSTTVNQPQHF,TGTGCCAGCAGTTCCACGACAGTTAATCAGCCCCAGCATTTT
NA,NA,TRBJ1-1,TRBV6-6,CASSYFQGGRNTEAFF,TGTGCCAGCAGTTACTTCCAGGGAGGGAGGAACACTGAAGCTTTCTTT
NA,TRBD2,TRBJ2-2,TRBV10-3,CAISLREGHGELFF,TGTGCCATCAGTCTGAGGGAGGGGCACGGGGAGCTGTTTTTT
NA,TRBD1,TRBJ1-1,TRBV6-2/TRBV6-3,CASSRMTGGGQGAFF,TGTGCCAGCAGTCGGATGACCGGGGGCGGACAGGGAGCTTTCTTT
NA,TRBD1,TRBJ2-5,TRBV11-2,CASSLLRGLETQYF,TGTGCCAGCAGCTTACTTAGGGGGCTTGAGACCCAGTACTTC
few,NA,TRBJ2-2,TRBV10-3,CAISESTGNGELFF,TGTGCCATCAGTGAGTCCACAGGGAACGGGGAGCTGTTTTTT
NA,TRBD2,TRBJ2-1,TRBV24-1,CATSDTGLAVSYNEQFF,TGTGCCACCAGTGACACGGGACTAGCGGTATCCTACAATGAGCAGTTCTTC
NA,TRBD1,TRBJ1-2,TRBV19,CASSSQGQGAANYGYTF,TGTGCCAGTAGTTCCCAGGGACAGGGGGCGGCTAACTATGGCTACACCTTC
NA,NA,TRBJ1-4,TRBV3-1/TRBV3-2,CASSPPGGRDEKLFF,TGTGCCAGCAGCCCGCCCGGGGGGAGGGATGAAAAACTGTTTTTT
few,TRBD1,TRBJ1-5,TRBV19,CASGQVYSAQHF,TGTGCCAGTGGACAGGTCTACTCAGCCCAGCATTTT
NA,NA,TRBJ2-3,TRBV20-1,CSASARTGISTDTQYF,TGCAGTGCTAGTGCCCGGACGGGGATAAGCACAGATACGCAGTATTTT
once,NA,TRBJ1-5,TRBV27,CASRATGTGQPQHF,TGTGCCAGCAGAGCAACAGGGACGGGGCAGCCCCAGCATTTT